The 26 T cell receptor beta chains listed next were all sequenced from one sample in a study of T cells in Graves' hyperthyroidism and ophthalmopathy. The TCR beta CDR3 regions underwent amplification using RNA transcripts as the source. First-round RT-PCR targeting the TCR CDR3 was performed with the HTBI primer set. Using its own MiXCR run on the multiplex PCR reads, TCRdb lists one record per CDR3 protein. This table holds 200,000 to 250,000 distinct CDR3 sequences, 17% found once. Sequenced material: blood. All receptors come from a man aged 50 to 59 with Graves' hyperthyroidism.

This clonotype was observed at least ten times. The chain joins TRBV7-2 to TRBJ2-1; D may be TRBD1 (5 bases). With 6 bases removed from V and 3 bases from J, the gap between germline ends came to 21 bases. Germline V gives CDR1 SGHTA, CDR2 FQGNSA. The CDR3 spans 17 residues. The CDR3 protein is CASSASSRALNYNEQFF. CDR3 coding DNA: TGTGCCAGCAGTGCCTCATCCAGGGCCCTAAACTACAATGAGCAGTTCTTC.

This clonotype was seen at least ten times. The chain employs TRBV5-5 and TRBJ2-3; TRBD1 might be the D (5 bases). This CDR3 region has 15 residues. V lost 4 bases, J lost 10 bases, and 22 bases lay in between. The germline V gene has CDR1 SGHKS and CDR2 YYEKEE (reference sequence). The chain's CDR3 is CASSPDGAGINAQYF. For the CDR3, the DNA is TGTGCCAGCAGCCCGGATGGGGCAGGGATTAATGCGCAGTATTTT.

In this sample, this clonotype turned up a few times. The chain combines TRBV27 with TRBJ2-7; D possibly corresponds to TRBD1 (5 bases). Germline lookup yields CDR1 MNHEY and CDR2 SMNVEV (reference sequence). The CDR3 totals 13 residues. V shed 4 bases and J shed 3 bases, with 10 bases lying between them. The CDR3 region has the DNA TGTGCCAGCAGTTGGGGCGCTAACTACGAGCAGTACTTC. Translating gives CASSWGANYEQYF.

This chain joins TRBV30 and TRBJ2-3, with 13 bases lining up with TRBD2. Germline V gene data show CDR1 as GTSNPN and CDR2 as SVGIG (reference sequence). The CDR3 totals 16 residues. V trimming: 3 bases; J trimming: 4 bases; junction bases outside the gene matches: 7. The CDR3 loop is CAWSARTSGSPDTQYF. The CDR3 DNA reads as TGTGCCTGGAGCGCGAGGACTAGCGGGAGCCCAGATACGCAGTATTTT.

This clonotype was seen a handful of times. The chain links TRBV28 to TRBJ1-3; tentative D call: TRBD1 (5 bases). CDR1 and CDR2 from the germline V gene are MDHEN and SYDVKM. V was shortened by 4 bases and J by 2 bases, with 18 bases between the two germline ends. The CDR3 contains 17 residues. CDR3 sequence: CASSSSLGRVAGNTIYF. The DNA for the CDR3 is TGTGCCAGCAGTTCCTCCCTAGGCAGGGTTGCTGGAAACACCATATATTTT. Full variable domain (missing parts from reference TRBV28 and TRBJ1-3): DVKVTQSSRYLVKRTGEKVFLECVQDMDHENMFWYRQDPGLGLRLIYFSYDVKMKEKGDIPEGYSVSREKKERFSLILESASTNQTSMYLCASSSSLGRVAGNTIYFGEGSWLTVV.

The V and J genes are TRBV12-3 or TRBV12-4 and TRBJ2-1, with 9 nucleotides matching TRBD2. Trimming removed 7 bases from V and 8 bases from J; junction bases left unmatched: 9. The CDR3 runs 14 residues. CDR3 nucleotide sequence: TGTGCCAGCAAACCAGCGGGAGGCCCCGATGAGCAGTTCTTC. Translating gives CASKPAGGPDEQFF.

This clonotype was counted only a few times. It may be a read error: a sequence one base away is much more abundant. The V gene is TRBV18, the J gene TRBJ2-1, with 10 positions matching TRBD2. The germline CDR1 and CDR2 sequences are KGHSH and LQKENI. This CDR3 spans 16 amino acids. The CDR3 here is CTSSPPGVAGGVEQFF. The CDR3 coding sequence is TGTACCAGCTCACCACCGGGGGTAGCGGGAGGCGTTGAGCAGTTCTTC.

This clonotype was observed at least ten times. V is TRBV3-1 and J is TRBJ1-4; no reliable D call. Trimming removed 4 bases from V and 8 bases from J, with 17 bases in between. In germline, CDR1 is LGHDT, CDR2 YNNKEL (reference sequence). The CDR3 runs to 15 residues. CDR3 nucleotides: TGTGCCAGCAGCCCCGTTTGGGCTAGCGGAGAAAAACTGTTTTTT. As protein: CASSPVWASGEKLFF. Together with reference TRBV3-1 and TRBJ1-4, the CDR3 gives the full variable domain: DTAVSQTPKYLVTQMGNDKSIKCEQNLGHDTMYWYKQDSKKFLKIMFSYNNKELIINETVPNRFSPKSPDKAHLNLHINSLELGDSAVYFCASSPVWASGEKLFFGSGTQLSVL.

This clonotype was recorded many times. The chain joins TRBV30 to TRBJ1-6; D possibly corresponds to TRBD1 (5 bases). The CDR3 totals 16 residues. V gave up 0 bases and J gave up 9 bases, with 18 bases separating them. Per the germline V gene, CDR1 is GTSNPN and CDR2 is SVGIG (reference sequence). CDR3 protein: CAWSVGPIGVGSPLHF. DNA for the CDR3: TGTGCCTGGAGTGTAGGGCCCATAGGGGTCGGTTCACCCCTCCACTTT.

The CDR3 DNA follows: TGTGCCATCAGACCCGACAGCTCCTACAATGAGCAGTTCTTC. Protein product: CAIRPDSSYNEQFF. V gene TRBV10-3 combines with J gene TRBJ2-1; possible D gene TRBD1, 5 bases. The CDR3 contains 14 residues. V shed 6 bases and J shed 0 bases, with 9 bases lying between them. The germline gives CDR1 ENHRY, CDR2 SYGVKD.

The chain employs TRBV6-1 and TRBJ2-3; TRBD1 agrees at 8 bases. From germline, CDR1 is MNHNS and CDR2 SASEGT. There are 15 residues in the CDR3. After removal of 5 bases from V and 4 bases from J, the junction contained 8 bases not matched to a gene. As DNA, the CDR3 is TGTGCCAGCAGTACTCAGGGGGCGACCGCAGATACGCAGTATTTT. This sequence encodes CASSTQGATADTQYF.

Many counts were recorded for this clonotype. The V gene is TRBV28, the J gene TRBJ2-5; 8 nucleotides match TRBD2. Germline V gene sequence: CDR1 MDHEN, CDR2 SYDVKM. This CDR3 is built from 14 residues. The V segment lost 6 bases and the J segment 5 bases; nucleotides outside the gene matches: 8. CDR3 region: CASSPPTSEETQYF. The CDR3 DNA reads TGTGCCAGCAGCCCCCCGACTAGCGAGGAGACCCAGTACTTC. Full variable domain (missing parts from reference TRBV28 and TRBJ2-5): DVKVTQSSRYLVKRTGEKVFLECVQDMDHENMFWYRQDPGLGLRLIYFSYDVKMKEKGDIPEGYSVSREKKERFSLILESASTNQTSMYLCASSPPTSEETQYFGPGTRLLVL.

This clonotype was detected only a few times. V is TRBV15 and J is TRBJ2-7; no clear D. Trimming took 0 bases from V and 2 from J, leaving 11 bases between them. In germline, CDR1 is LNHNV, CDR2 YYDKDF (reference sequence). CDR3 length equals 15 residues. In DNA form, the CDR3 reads TGTGCCACCAGCAGAGAAGGGAATGGGCCCTACGAGCAGTACTTC. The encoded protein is CATSREGNGPYEQYF. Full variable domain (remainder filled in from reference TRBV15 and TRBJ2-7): DAMVIQNPRYQVTQFGKPVTLSCSQTLNHNVMYWYQQKSSQAPKLLFHYYDKDFNNEADTPDNFQSRRPNTSFCFLDIRSPGLGDTAMYLCATSREGNGPYEQYFGPGTRLTVT.

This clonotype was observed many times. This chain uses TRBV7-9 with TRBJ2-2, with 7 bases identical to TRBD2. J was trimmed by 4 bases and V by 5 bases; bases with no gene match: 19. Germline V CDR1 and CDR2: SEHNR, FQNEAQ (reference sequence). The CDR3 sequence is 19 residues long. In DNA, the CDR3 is TGTGCCAGCAGCGATACTAGTCCCCCTAGCGGAGTTTCCACCGGGGAGCTGTTTTTT. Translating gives CASSDTSPPSGVSTGELFF.

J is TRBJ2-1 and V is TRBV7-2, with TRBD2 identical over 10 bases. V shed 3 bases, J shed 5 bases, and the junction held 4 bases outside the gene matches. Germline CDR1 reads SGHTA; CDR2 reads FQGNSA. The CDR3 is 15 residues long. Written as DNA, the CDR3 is TGTGCCAGCAGCTTTAGCGGGAGGCCGAACAATGAGCAGTTCTTC. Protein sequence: CASSFSGRPNNEQFF.

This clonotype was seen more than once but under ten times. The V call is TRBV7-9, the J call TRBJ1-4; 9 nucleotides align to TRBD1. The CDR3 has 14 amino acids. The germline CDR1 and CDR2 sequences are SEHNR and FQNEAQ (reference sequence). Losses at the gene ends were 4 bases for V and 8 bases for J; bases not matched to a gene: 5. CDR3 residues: CASSSGQGGEKLFF. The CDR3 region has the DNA TGTGCCAGCAGCTCGGGACAGGGAGGCGAAAAACTGTTTTTT.

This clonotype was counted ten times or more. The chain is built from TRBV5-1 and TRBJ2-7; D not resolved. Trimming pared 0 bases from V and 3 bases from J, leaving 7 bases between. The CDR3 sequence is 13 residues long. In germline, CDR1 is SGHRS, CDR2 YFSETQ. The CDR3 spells CASSLGSSYEQYF. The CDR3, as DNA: TGCGCCAGCAGCTTGGGCTCTAGCTACGAGCAGTACTTC.

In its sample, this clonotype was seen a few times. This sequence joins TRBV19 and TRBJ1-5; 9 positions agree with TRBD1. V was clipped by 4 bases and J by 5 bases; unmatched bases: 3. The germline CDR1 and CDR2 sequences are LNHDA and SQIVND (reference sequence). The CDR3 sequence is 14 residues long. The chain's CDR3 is CASSTGTGHQPQHF. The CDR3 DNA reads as TGTGCCAGTAGTACTGGGACAGGGCATCAGCCCCAGCATTTT.

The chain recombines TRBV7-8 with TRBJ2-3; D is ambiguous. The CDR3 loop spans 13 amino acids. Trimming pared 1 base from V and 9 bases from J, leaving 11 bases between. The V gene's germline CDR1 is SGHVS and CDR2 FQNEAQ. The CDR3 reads CASSLGGSGTQYF. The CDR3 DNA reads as TGTGCCAGCAGCTTAGGAGGTAGTGGGACGCAGTATTTT.

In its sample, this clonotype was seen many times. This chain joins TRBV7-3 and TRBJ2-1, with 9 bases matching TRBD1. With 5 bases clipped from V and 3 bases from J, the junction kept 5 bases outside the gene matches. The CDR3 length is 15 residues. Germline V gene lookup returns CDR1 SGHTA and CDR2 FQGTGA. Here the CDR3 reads CASSPDRGNYNEQFF. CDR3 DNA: TGTGCCAGCAGCCCGGACAGGGGCAACTACAATGAGCAGTTCTTC.

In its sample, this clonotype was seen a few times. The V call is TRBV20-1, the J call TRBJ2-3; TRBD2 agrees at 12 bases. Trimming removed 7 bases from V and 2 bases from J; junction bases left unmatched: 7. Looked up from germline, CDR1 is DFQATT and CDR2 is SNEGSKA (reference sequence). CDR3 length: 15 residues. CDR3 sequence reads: CSVASGRADTDTQYF. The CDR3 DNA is TGCAGTGTGGCTAGCGGGAGGGCCGACACAGATACGCAGTATTTT.

In nucleotides, the CDR3 is TGTGCCAGCAGACATCGACAGGATTCTCAAGAGACCCAGTACTTC. Translating it yields CASRHRQDSQETQYF. The chain carries TRBV3-1 and TRBJ2-5; D is possibly TRBD1 (6 bases). The CDR3 sequence is 15 residues long. Germline lookup yields CDR1 LGHDT and CDR2 YNNKEL (reference sequence). V was trimmed by 6 bases and J by 2 bases, leaving 16 bases between them.

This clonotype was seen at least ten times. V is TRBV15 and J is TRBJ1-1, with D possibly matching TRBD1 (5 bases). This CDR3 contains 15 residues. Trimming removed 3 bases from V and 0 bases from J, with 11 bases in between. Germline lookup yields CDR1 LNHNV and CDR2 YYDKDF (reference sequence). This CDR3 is CATSRAGILNTEAFF. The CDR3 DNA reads TGTGCCACCAGCAGGGCAGGGATTTTGAACACTGAAGCTTTCTTT.

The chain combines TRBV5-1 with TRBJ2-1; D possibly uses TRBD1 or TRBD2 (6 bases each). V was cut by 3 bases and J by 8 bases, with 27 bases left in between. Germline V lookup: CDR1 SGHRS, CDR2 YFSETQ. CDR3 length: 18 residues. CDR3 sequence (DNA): TGCGCCAGCAGCTGGGACCGTACGGGGGCTGGATATGGGGATGAGCAGTTCTTC. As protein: CASSWDRTGAGYGDEQFF.

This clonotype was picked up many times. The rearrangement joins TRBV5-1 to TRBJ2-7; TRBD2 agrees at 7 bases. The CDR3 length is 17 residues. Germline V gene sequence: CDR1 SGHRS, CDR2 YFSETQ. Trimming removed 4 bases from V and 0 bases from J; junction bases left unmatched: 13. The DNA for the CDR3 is TGCGCCAGCAGCCCATCTTCTAGCGGCCGAAGCTCCTACGAGCAGTACTTC. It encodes CASSPSSSGRSSYEQYF.

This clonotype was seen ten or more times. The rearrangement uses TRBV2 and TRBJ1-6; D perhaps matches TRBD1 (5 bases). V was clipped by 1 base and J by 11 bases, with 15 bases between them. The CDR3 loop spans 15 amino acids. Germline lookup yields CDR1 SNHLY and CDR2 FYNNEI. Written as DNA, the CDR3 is TGTGCCAGCAGTGAAGAGGGGACCTTTATCGCACCCCTCCACTTT. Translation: CASSEEGTFIAPLHF. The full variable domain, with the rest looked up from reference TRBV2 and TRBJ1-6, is EPEVTQTPSHQVTQMGQEVILRCVPISNHLYFYWYRQILGQKVEFLVSFYNNEISEKSEIFDDQFSVERPDGSNFTLKIRSTKLEDSAMYFCASSEEGTFIAPLHFGNGTRLTVT.